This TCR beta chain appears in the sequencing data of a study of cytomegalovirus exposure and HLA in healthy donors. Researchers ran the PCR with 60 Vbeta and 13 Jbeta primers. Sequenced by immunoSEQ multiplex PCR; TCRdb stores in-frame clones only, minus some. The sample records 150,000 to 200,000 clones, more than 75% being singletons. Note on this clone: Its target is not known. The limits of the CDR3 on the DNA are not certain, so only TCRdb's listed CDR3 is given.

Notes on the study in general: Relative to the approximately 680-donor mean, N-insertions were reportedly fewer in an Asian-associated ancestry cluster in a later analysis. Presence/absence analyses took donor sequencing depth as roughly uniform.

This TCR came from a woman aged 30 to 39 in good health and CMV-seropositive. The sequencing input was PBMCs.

This CDR3 is CASSLTAPFGGGASHF. The gene calls are TRBV7-6 and TRBJ2-3; the table's D gene call, TRBD2, was not cross checked with the DNA. The length of the CDR3 is 16 amino acids, counting both ends. Germline CDR1 is SGHVS and CDR2 is FNYEAQ.